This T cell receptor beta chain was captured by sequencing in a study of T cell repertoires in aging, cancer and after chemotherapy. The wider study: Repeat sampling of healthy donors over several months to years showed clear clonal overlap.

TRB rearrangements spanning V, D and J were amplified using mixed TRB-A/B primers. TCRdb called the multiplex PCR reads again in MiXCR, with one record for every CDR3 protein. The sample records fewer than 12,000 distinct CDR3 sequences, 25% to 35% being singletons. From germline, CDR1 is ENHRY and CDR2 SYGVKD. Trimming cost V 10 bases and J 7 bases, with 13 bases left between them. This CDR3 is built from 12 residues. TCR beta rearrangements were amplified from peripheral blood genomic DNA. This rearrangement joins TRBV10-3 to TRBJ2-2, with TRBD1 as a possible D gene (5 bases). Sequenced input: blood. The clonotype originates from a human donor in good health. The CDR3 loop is CATSQGSGELFF. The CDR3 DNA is TGTGCCACCTCCCAGGGAAGCGGGGAGCTGTTTTTT.